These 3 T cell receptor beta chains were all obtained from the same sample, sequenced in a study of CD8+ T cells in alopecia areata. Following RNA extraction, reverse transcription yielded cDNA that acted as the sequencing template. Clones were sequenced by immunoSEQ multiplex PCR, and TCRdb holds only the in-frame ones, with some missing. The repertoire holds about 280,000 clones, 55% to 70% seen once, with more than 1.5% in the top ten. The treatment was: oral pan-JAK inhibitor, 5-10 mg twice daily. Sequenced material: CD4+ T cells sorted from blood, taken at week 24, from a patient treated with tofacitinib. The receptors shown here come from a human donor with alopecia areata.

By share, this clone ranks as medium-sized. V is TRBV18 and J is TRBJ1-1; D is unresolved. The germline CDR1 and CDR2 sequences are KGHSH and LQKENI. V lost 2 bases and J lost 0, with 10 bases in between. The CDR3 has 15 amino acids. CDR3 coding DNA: TGTGCCAGCTCACCAACACAAGCTATGAACACTGAAGCTTTCTTT. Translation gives CASSPTQAMNTEAFF.

The CDR3 region is CASSPGTQNNEQFF. The CDR3 bases are TGTGCCAGCAGCCCAGGGACACAGAACAATGAGCAGTTCTTC. The rearrangement joins TRBV5-4 to TRBJ2-1; D is perhaps TRBD1 (6 bases). Per germline, CDR1 SGHNT and CDR2 YYREEE (reference sequence). The CDR3 consists of 14 residues. The V and J ends lost 4 bases and 5 bases respectively, with 13 bases between them.

CDR3 nucleotides: TGTGCCTGCCCCACCGGGACAGGGGAAGCCCTTAACTATGGCTACACCTTC. This encodes CACPTGTGEALNYGYTF. The gene calls are TRBV30 and TRBJ1-2; 10 bases agree with TRBD1. Looked up from germline, CDR1 is GTSNPN and CDR2 is SVGIG (reference sequence). CDR3 length equals 17 residues. Trimming removed 6 bases from V and 1 base from J; junction bases left unmatched: 14.